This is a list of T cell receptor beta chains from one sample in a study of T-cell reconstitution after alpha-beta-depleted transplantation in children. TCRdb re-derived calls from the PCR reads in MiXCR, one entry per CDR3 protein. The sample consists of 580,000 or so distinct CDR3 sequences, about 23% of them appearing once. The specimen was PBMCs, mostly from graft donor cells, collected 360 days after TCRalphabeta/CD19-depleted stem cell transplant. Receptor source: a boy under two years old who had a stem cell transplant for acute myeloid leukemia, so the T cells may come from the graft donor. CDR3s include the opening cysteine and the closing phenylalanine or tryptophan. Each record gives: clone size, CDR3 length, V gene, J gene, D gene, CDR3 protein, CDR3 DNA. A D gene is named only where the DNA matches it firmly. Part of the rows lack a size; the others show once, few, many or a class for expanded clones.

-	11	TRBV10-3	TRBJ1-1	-	CAIGVNAEAFF	TGTGCCATCGGGGTCAACGCTGAAGCTTTCTTT
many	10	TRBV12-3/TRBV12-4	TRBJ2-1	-	CASSLYEQFF	TGTGCCAGCAGTTTATATGAGCAGTTCTTC
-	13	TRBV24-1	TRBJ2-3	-	CATATTQADTQYF	TGTGCCACCGCCACTACTCAAGCAGATACGCAGTATTTT
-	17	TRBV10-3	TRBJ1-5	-	CATRTDRPSSTNQPQHF	TGTGCCACCCGAACCGACAGGCCCTCCTCAACCAATCAGCCCCAGCATTTT
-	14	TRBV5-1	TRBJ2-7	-	CASGAQGSPYEQYF	TGCGCCAGTGGTGCCCAGGGCTCCCCCTACGAGCAGTACTTC
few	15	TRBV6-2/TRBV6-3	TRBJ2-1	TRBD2	CASRPLAISYNEQFF	TGTGCCAGCAGACCACTAGCGATCTCCTACAATGAGCAGTTCTTC
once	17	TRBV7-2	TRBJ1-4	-	CASSPQRGAGTNEKLFF	TGTGCCAGCAGCCCACAGAGGGGCGCGGGCACTAATGAAAAACTGTTTTTT
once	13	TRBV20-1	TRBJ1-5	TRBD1	CSARGDRSQPQHF	TGCAGTGCTAGGGGGGACAGATCTCAGCCCCAGCATTTT
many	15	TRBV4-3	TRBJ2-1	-	CASSHGRGGGNEQFF	TGCGCCAGCAGCCACGGAAGGGGGGGAGGGAATGAGCAGTTCTTC
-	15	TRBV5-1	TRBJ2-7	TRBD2	CASSLDLAGGGEQYF	TGCGCCAGCAGCTTGGATCTAGCGGGGGGTGGCGAGCAGTACTTC
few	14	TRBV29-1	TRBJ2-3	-	CSVGQQRGTDTQYF	TGCAGCGTTGGTCAACAGAGGGGCACAGATACGCAGTATTTT
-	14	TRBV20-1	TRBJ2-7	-	CSASHNLGVYEQYF	TGCAGTGCTAGCCACAATCTGGGGGTTTACGAGCAGTACTTC